The present entry profiles one T cell receptor beta chain with its context. This CDR3 has 14 residues. The germline V gene encodes CDR1 MNHEY and CDR2 SVGAGI. After removal of 11 bases from V and 1 base from J, the junction contained 9 bases not matched to a gene. The data originate from a study of blood T cell repertoires in COVID-19. TCRdb's table, derived via immunoSEQ multiplex PCR, lists solely in-frame clones and lacks some. The sample holds roughly 250,000 clones, around 88% seen once. The receptor was derived from a man aged 40-55 years with active or convalescent COVID-19. Material for sequencing was peripheral blood. This chain uses TRBV6-5 with TRBJ2-3; 7 positions match TRBD1. This CDR3 is CAGANRGRTDTQYF. The CDR3 bases are TGTGCCGGAGCTAACAGGGGACGCACAGATACGCAGTATTTT.